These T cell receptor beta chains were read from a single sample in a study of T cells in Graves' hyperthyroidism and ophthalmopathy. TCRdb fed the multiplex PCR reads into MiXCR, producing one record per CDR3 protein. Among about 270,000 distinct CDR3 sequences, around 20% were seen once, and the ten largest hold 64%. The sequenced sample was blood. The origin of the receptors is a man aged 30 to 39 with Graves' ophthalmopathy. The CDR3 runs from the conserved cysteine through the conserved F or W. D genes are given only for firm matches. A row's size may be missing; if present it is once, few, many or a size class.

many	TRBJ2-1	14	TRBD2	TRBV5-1	CASSSGGLADEQFF	TGCGCCAGCAGCTCGGGAGGGCTAGCGGATGAGCAGTTCTTC
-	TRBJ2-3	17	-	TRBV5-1	CASSLRSLSAGTDTQYF	TGCGCCAGCAGCTTGCGGTCACTCAGTGCTGGCACAGATACGCAGTATTTT
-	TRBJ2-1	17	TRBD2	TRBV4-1	CASSQDGSGRASNEQFF	TGCGCCAGCAGCCAAGATGGTAGCGGGAGGGCCTCGAATGAGCAGTTCTTC
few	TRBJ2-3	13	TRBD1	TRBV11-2	CASSSGQGDTQYF	TGTGCCAGCAGCTCCGGACAGGGCGATACGCAGTATTTT
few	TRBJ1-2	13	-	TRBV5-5	CASSLTDGVGYTF	TGTGCCAGCAGCTTAACGGACGGAGTAGGTTACACCTTC
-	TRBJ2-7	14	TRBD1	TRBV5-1	CASQTGLSSYEQYF	TGCGCCAGCCAGACAGGGTTAAGCTCCTACGAGCAGTACTTC
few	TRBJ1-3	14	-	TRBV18	CASSPPLGGNTIYF	TGTGCCAGCTCACCGCCACTGGGCGGAAACACCATATATTTT
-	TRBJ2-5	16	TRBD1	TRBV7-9	CASSLAGQGIQETQYF	TGTGCCAGCAGCTTAGCCGGACAGGGGATTCAAGAGACCCAGTACTTC
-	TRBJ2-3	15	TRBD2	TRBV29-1	CSSSLPSGNLDTQYF	TGCAGCTCCTCCCTTCCTAGCGGGAACTTAGATACGCAGTATTTT
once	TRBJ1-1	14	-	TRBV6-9	CASSYGTRHTEAFF	TGTGCCAGCAGTTACGGAACAAGGCACACTGAAGCTTTCTTT
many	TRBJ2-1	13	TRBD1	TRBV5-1	CASGTEVYNEQFF	TGCGCCAGCGGGACAGAGGTCTACAATGAGCAGTTCTTC
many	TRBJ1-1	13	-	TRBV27	CASSSIINTEAFF	TGTGCCAGCAGCAGCATAATCAACACTGAAGCTTTCTTT
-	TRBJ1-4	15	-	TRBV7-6	CASSLGGGLGEKLFF	TGTGCCAGCAGCTTAGGAGGGGGGCTGGGTGAAAAACTGTTTTTT
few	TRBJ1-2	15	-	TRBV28	CASSPNGASNYGYTF	TGTGCCAGCAGTCCAAATGGGGCTTCTAACTATGGCTACACCTTC
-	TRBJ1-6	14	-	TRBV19	CATRLSSYNSPLHF	TGTGCCACCCGACTGAGCTCCTATAATTCACCCCTCCACTTT
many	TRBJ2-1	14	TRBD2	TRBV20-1	CSAEPAGVPNEQFF	TGCAGTGCTGAACCAGCGGGAGTCCCCAATGAGCAGTTCTTC
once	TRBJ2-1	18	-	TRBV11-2	CASSLDPFGEGVRNEQFF	TGTGCCAGCAGCTTAGACCCATTCGGGGAGGGGGTGAGGAATGAGCAGTTCTTC
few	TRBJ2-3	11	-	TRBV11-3	CASSVGTFKYF	TGTGCCAGCAGCGTTGGGACCTTTAAGTATTTT
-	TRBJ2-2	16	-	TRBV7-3	CASSLSGTLNTGELFF	TGTGCCAGCAGCTTAAGTGGGACTTTAAACACCGGGGAGCTGTTTTTT
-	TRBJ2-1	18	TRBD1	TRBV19	CASSIDGGQGYGGDEQFF	TGTGCCAGTAGTATAGATGGAGGACAGGGGTATGGTGGGGATGAGCAGTTCTTC
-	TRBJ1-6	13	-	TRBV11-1	CASSPDSNSPLHF	TGTGCCAGCAGCCCCGACTCCAATTCACCCCTCCACTTT
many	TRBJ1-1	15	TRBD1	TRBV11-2	CASSSRTGEGTEAFF	TGTGCCAGCAGCTCTCGGACAGGGGAGGGAACTGAAGCTTTCTTT
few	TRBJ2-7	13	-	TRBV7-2	CASSFGPGSEQYF	TGTGCCAGCAGCTTTGGACCAGGGAGCGAGCAGTACTTC
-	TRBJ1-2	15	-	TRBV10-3	CAISEFKPLNTGYTF	TGTGCCATCAGTGAGTTTAAGCCTCTAAATACGGGCTACACCTTC
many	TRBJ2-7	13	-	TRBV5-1	CASSLGTDYEQYF	TGCGCCAGCAGCTTAGGGACCGACTACGAGCAGTACTTC
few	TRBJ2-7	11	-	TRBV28	CASSLSAEQYF	TGTGCCAGCAGTTTATCTGCCGAGCAGTACTTC
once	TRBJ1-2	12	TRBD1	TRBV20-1	CSALGQGAGYTF	TGCAGTGCCCTGGGACAGGGGGCAGGCTACACCTTC
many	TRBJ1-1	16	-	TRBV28	CASSLYELGLNTEAFF	TGTGCCAGCAGTTTATACGAGCTGGGATTGAACACTGAAGCTTTCTTT
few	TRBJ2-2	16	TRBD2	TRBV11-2	CASSLTKRESGGELFF	TGCGCCAGCAGCCTGACTAAGCGGGAGAGTGGCGGGGAGCTGTTTTTT
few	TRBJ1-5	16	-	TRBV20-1	CSARVNPGQTNQPQHF	TGCAGTGCTAGAGTCAATCCGGGACAAACTAATCAGCCCCAGCATTTT
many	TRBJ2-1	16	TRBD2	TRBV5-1	CASTRRTSGVYNEQFF	TGCGCCAGCACTAGAAGGACTAGCGGGGTATACAATGAGCAGTTCTTC
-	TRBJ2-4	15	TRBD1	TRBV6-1	CASNEPGQGLNIQYF	TGTGCCAGCAATGAACCGGGACAGGGACTAAACATTCAGTACTTC
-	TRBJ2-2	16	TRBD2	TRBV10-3	CAIRGSGYVDTGELFF	TGTGCCATCAGGGGTAGCGGGTACGTGGACACCGGGGAGCTGTTTTTT
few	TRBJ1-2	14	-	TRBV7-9	CASSSSPGTYGYTF	TGTGCCAGCAGCTCCTCGCCAGGGACCTATGGCTACACCTTC
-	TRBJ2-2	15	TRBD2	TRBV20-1	CSASRTSGSTGELFF	TGCAGTGCTTCGAGGACTAGCGGGAGCACCGGGGAGCTGTTTTTT
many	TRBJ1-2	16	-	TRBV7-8	CASSSRQVPTNYGYTF	TGTGCCAGCAGCTCCCGACAGGTTCCCACTAACTATGGCTACACCTTC
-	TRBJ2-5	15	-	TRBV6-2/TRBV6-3	CASSRVMGYRETQYF	TGTGCCAGCTCACGAGTTATGGGGTATCGAGAGACCCAGTACTTC
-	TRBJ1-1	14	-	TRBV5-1	CASSSIAGNTEAFF	TGCGCCAGCAGCTCTATTGCGGGAAACACTGAAGCTTTCTTT
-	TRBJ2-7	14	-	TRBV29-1	CSVEDPGGLGEQYF	TGCAGCGTTGAAGATCCCGGAGGTCTGGGGGAGCAGTACTTC
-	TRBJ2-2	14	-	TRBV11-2	CASSSNRNTGELFF	TGTGCCAGCAGCTCGAACAGAAACACCGGGGAGCTGTTTTTT
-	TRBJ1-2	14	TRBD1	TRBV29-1	CSVAGTGGGRGYTF	TGCAGCGTAGCCGGGACAGGGGGCGGGAGGGGCTACACCTTC
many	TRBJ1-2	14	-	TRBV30	CASEPRGSDYGYTF	TGTGCCAGCGAACCCAGGGGTTCGGACTATGGCTACACCTTC
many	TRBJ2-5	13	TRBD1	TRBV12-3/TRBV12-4	CASTETGVRGQYF	TGTGCCAGCACCGAGACAGGGGTTAGGGGCCAGTACTTC
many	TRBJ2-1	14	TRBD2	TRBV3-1	CASGLAGVSNEQFF	TGTGCCAGCGGCCTAGCGGGAGTTAGCAATGAGCAGTTCTTC
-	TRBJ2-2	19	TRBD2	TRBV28	CASSLFGLAGGQNTGELFF	TGTGCCAGCAGTTTATTTGGACTAGCGGGAGGCCAGAACACCGGGGAGCTGTTTTTT
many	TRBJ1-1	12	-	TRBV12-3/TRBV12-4	CATSTVNTEAFF	TGTGCCACCTCGACAGTTAACACTGAAGCTTTCTTT
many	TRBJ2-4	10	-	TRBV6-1	CASSYGIQYF	TGTGCCAGCAGTTACGGCATTCAGTACTTC
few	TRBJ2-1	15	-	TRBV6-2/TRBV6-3	CASNLLAGIHNEQFF	TGTGCCAGCAACCTGCTCGCGGGGATCCACAATGAGCAGTTCTTC
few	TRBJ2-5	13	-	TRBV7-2	CASSSYQQETQYF	TGTGCCAGCAGCTCATATCAACAAGAGACCCAGTACTTC
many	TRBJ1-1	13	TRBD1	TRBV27	CASSLQGAHEAFF	TGTGCCAGCAGTTTACAGGGGGCCCATGAAGCTTTCTTT
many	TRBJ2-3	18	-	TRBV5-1	CASSGQLGGRPSTDTQYF	TGCGCCAGCAGCGGCCAACTTGGAGGTAGACCAAGCACAGATACGCAGTATTTT
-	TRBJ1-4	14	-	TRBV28	CASTQGPTNEKLFF	TGTGCCAGCACGCAGGGGCCAACTAATGAAAAACTGTTTTTT
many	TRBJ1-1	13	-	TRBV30	CAWSGQLNTEAFF	TGTGCCTGGAGTGGGCAGTTGAACACTGAAGCTTTCTTT
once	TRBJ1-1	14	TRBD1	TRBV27	CASRQDRADTEAFF	TGTGCCAGCAGGCAAGACAGGGCCGACACTGAAGCTTTCTTT
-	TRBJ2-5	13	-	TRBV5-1	CASCFRGQETQYF	TGCGCCAGCTGCTTTCGGGGGCAAGAGACCCAGTACTTC
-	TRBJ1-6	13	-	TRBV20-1	CSARGRGNSPLHF	TGCAGTGCTAGAGGAAGGGGGAATTCACCCCTCCACTTT